The T cell receptor (beta chain) under discussion was sequenced for a study of Ad26.COV2.S vaccination and SARS-CoV-2 variants. Treatment described: about 20 received Ad26.COV2.S at low or high dose, single or two shots; about 5 received placebo; per-sample allocation not given. Specimens were obtained on day 63 following the first vaccine or placebo injection. As concerns this clone: What it binds is not known.

Study observations and caveats: Compared with placebo recipients, vaccine recipients had higher spike-specific TCR breadth.

CDR3 size: 12 residues. Germline loops: CDR1 LGHNA, CDR2 YSLEER. Unmatched junction bases numbered 3, after V lost 0 bases and J lost 11 bases. Here immunoSEQ multiplex PCR was the method, and the copy in TCRdb shows in-frame clones only, minus some. The repertoire holds about 680,000 clones, with roughly 90% as singletons. Material: peripheral blood, obtained in a trial of Ad26.COV2.S vaccine versus placebo. This TCR derives from a person aged 18-60 years who received the Ad26.COV2.S COVID-19 vaccine or a placebo. This chain links TRBV4-3 with TRBJ1-1; 7 nucleotides match TRBD1. CDR3 nucleotide sequence: TGCGCCAGCAGCCAAGAGGGACAGAGGGCTTTCTTT. The encoded protein is CASSQEGQRAFF.